These 17 T cell receptor beta chains originate from one sample sequenced in a study of cytomegalovirus exposure and HLA in healthy donors. The PCR employed 60 Vbeta primers together with 13 Jbeta primers. Sequencing was performed with immunoSEQ multiplex PCR; in TCRdb, only in-frame clones are kept and a portion is missing. The profile shows fewer than 110,000 clones, around 60% of them singletons. Source material: PBMCs. The receptors shown here come from a woman in her forties or fifties in good health and CMV-seronegative.

This clone came up a few times. V usage is TRBV9 and J usage is TRBJ2-5, with D possibly being TRBD2 (6 bases). The CDR3 is made up of 15 amino acids. Germline V gene sequence: CDR1 SGDLS, CDR2 YYNGEE. The V and J ends lost 3 bases and 5 bases respectively, with 17 bases between them. The CDR3 sequence: CASSAGGGAGETQYF. CDR3 coding DNA: TGTGCCAGCAGCGCCGGAGGAGGGGCTGGGGAGACCCAGTACTTC.

This chain connects TRBV20-1 to TRBJ1-2; perhaps TRBD1 as D (5 bases). From germline, CDR1 is DFQATT and CDR2 SNEGSKA (reference sequence). V lost 2 bases and J 12 bases, leaving 13 bases between the germline ends. This CDR3 comprises 11 residues. The CDR3 region is CSARPQGENTF. The CDR3 DNA is TGCAGTGCTAGACCTCAGGGTGAGAACACCTTC.

J is TRBJ1-2 and V is TRBV11-2, with TRBD1 identical over 8 bases. The J segment lost 5 bases and the V segment lost 6 bases, leaving 8 bases of the junction unmatched. This CDR3 has 14 residues. Germline V gene data show CDR1 as SGHAT and CDR2 as FQNNGV. The CDR3 loop reads CASRGQDPRYGYTF. The CDR3 DNA reads as TGTGCCAGCAGGGGACAGGATCCAAGATATGGCTACACCTTC.

The chain has TRBV11-2 and TRBJ2-4, with 7 bases fitting TRBD2. CDR1 SGHAT and CDR2 FQNNGV come from the germline V gene. J was trimmed by 8 bases and V by 5 bases; bases with no gene match: 12. The CDR3 contains 15 residues. The CDR3 DNA follows: TGTGCCAGCAGCCCGCGGCTCGGGGGGTCGGACATTCAGTACTTC. Its translation: CASSPRLGGSDIQYF.

The chain carries TRBV27 and TRBJ2-7; no reliable D call. CDR1 and CDR2 from the germline V gene are MNHEY and SMNVEV (reference sequence). The CDR3 extends over 16 amino acids. The V end lost 0 bases, the J end lost 0 bases, and 12 bases lay between the germline ends. This chain's CDR3 is CASSLSKTLSSYEQYF. The DNA of the CDR3 is TGTGCCAGCAGTTTATCAAAGACATTGAGCTCCTACGAGCAGTACTTC.

In this sample, this clone turned up a few times. The rearrangement uses TRBV28 and TRBJ2-1; weak D call: TRBD2 (6 bases). The length of the CDR3 is 14 residues. The V end lost 8 bases, the J end lost 8 bases, and 19 bases lay between the germline ends. Germline V CDR1 and CDR2: MDHEN, SYDVKM. CDR3 sequence reads: CASQRFREADEQFF. DNA for the CDR3: TGTGCCAGCCAGAGGTTTAGGGAGGCAGATGAGCAGTTCTTC.

V usage is TRBV29-1 and J usage is TRBJ2-1; 7 nucleotides agree with TRBD2. The germline V gene encodes CDR1 SQVTM and CDR2 ANQGSEA. With V trimmed by 6 bases and J by 6 bases, 11 bases remained unmatched. The CDR3 consists of 14 residues. This chain's CDR3 is CSVTTGTIINEQFF. The CDR3 DNA sequence: TGCAGCGTAACTACCGGGACTATCATCAATGAGCAGTTCTTC.

The sample holds a few counts of this clone. The gene calls are TRBV14 and TRBJ2-5; 13 nucleotides match TRBD2. The CDR3 spans 15 residues. J was trimmed by 4 bases and V by 1 base; bases with no gene match: 0. CDR1 is SGHDN and CDR2 is FVKESK in the germline V gene. CDR3 coding DNA: TGTGCCAGCAGCCAAGGGACTAGCGGGGGAGAGACCCAGTACTTC. Translation: CASSQGTSGGETQYF.

This chain uses TRBV27 with TRBJ2-7; 8 bases line up with TRBD1. Germline CDR1 MNHEY, CDR2 SMNVEV (reference sequence). Trimming at V came to 0 bases and at J to 3 bases, leaving 4 bases not matched to a gene. The CDR3 is 15 amino acids. CDR3 bases: TGTGCCAGCAGTTTATCCTCCGGACAGGGCTACGAGCAGTACTTC. Encoded protein: CASSLSSGQGYEQYF.

This clone has just one count. V gene TRBV7-6 combines with J gene TRBJ2-5; D might be TRBD2 (5 bases). The CDR3 has 12 amino acids. Trimming cost V 4 bases and J 6 bases, with 9 bases left between them. CDR1 and CDR2 from the germline V gene are SGHVS and FNYEAQ. CDR3 protein: CASSSTRQTQYF. CDR3 bases: TGTGCCAGCAGCTCAACTAGGCAGACCCAGTACTTC.

The chain is built from TRBV10-3 and TRBJ2-1; tentative D call: TRBD2 (6 bases). This CDR3 has 12 amino acids. The germline V and J ends were trimmed by 10 bases and 9 bases, with 16 bases remaining between them. Germline loops: CDR1 ENHRY, CDR2 SYGVKD. The CDR3 loop is CASRPGEGEQFF. CDR3 nucleotide sequence: TGTGCCAGTCGGCCGGGAGAGGGTGAGCAGTTCTTC.

The V gene is TRBV4-1, the J gene TRBJ1-5; the D is unclear. V lost 1 base and J 3 bases, leaving 10 bases between the germline ends. Germline CDR1 is MGHRA and CDR2 is YSYEKL. The CDR3 is 15 residues long. CDR3 loop: CASSQVPNLNQPQHF. CDR3 in DNA: TGCGCCAGCAGCCAAGTACCTAACCTCAATCAGCCCCAGCATTTT.

The chain joins TRBV19 to TRBJ2-7; D is unresolved. Germline values: CDR1 LNHDA, CDR2 SQIVND (reference sequence). Deletions cut 3 bases from V and 4 bases from J, with 10 bases between. The CDR3 is made up of 13 amino acids. The CDR3 DNA reads TGTGCCAGTAGTATGGCTTTGGAGTACGAGCAGTACTTC. Amino acid sequence: CASSMALEYEQYF. The variable domain in full, completed from reference TRBV19 and TRBJ2-7, reads DGGITQSPKYLFRKEGQNVTLSCEQNLNHDAMYWYRQDPGQGLRLIYYSQIVNDFQKGDIAEGYSVSREKKESFPLTVTSAQKNPTAFYLCASSMALEYEQYFGPGTRLTVT.

In this sample, this clone turned up once. This chain connects TRBV9 to TRBJ2-5; possibly TRBD2 for D (5 bases). The germline CDR1 and CDR2 sequences are SGDLS and YYNGEE. V lost 7 bases and J 0 bases, leaving 13 bases between the germline ends. The CDR3 covers 14 residues. The CDR3 sequence: CASGRAAYQETQYF. The CDR3 DNA sequence: TGTGCCAGCGGGCGAGCGGCGTACCAAGAGACCCAGTACTTC.

This chain connects TRBV13 to TRBJ2-1, with 11 bases that match TRBD1. V lost 5 bases, J lost 8 bases, and 14 bases stayed unmatched. CDR1 PRHDT and CDR2 FYEKMQ come from the germline V gene (reference sequence). This CDR3 is 17 amino acids long. The chain's CDR3 is CASSDNTPWTGGHEQFF. For the CDR3, the DNA is TGTGCCAGCAGCGACAACACCCCGTGGACAGGGGGCCATGAGCAGTTCTTC.

CDR3 residues: CASSLGEAYEQYF. The CDR3 DNA follows: TGTGCCAGCAGCTTGGGAGAGGCCTACGAGCAGTACTTC. The V call is TRBV5-6, the J call TRBJ2-5; D ambiguous. The better agreement between TRBJ2-7 and the DNA end casts doubt on the J call. This CDR3 has 13 residues. Germline V gene data show CDR1 as SGHDT and CDR2 as YYEEEE.

The chain employs TRBV30 and TRBJ1-6, with TRBD1 as a possible D gene (5 bases). CDR1 and CDR2 from the germline V gene are GTSNPN and SVGIG (reference sequence). The V end was cut by 3 bases, the J end by 8 bases, with 14 bases between. This CDR3 has 14 amino acids. CDR3 residues: CAWRFIREDSPLHF. CDR3 sequence (DNA): TGTGCCTGGAGGTTCATCAGGGAAGATTCACCCCTCCACTTT.